This paragraph covers one TCR beta chain sequence. Its antigen target is currently unknown. Base qualities are not at hand, and no much larger clone is one base apart. CDR1 and CDR2 were assigned from the germline V gene (reference sequence) as DFQATT and SNEGSKA. Spanning cysteine to phenylalanine, the CDR3 consists of 11 amino acids. Only CDR3 DNA remains: 33 bases, in frame from the first base. The junction shows trimming of 7 bases on V and 6 bases on J, plus 12 bases between the germline ends. The sample originates from a study of OX40 agonist ivuxolimab in advanced cancers. Describing the broader study: Ivuxolimab, which targeted the costimulatory receptor OX40 (CD134), was an agonistic, fully human IgG2 monoclonal antibody. Intravenous ivuxolimab was administered to patients every 2 weeks at six dose levels: 0.01, 0.1, 0.3, 1.5, 3 and 10 mg/kg. Of the approximately 50 dose-escalation patients, hepatocellular carcinoma was present in about 20, melanoma in about 15, renal cell carcinoma in 9 and head and neck cancer in 9. In the dose-escalation cohort, 82.7% of patients were male, and the mean age was approximately 60 years, with a range of about 20 to 90. Prior anti-PD-1, anti-PD-L1 or anti-CTLA-4 therapy was permitted, and checkpoint inhibitors had been received by more than 35% of dose-escalation patients. Partial responses occurred in three dose-escalation patients: two with cutaneous melanoma and one with hepatocellular carcinoma. Peripheral TCRbeta sequencing was intended to test whether TCR sequence diversity was altered and clonal T-cell expansion was caused by ivuxolimab. The paper describes the monotherapy dose-escalation part (N of about 52 patients) of the phase I trial of ivuxolimab. Paper-wide results and their limitations: At doses of 0.1 to 3.0 mg/kg, clonal expansion of both CD4+ and CD8+ T cells in blood was seen between baseline and week 6. Low levels of normalized T-cell clonal expansion were also seen in some patients who did not respond. After ivuxolimab, more expanded clones were found on average in CD8+ T cells than in CD4+ T cells. The antigen specificity of the peripheral T cells that underwent clonal expansion was not determined. In the 0.1-3.0 mg/kg groups, partial responders had among the lowest normalized peripheral clonal expansion, particularly in CD8+ T cells.

Genomic DNA was extracted from sorted cells for sequencing of the TCRbeta CDR3 region. The immunoSEQ Assay was used for sequencing of TCRbeta CDR3 regions. TCRdb stores this immuneACCESS table with in-frame sequences only. Part of the clones is absent; in the studies checked, under half of the shortfall reflects unresolved V genes, and no reason is known for the rest. For this sample there are around 80,000 clones; roughly four fifths appear just once. The top ten constitute 4.5% to 6% of the sample. Patients with autoimmune disease history or receiving systemic immunosuppression were excluded from the trial. In every dose cohort, peripheral blood was drawn for TCR sequencing at baseline, cycle 4 day 1, and cycle 7 day 1. The samples were taken from a phase I, first-in-human, multicenter, open-label dose-escalation trial of ivuxolimab. Adults with locally advanced or metastatic melanoma, renal cell, hepatocellular, or head and neck squamous cell carcinoma were enrolled in the trial. Before TCR sequencing, CD4+ T cells and CD8+ T cells were sorted from peripheral blood as separate populations.

The sequence was obtained from an adult with an advanced solid tumor such as melanoma, head and neck, liver or kidney cancer. The chain is made from TRBV20-1 and TRBJ1-1; the D gene cannot be named for sure. The sample here was CD4+ or CD8+ T cells sorted from blood, taken in a trial of the OX40 agonist ivuxolimab. DNA sequence: TGCAGTGTGTGGCCGCAAGCTGAAGCTTTCTTT. Translated, it gives CSVWPQAEAFF.